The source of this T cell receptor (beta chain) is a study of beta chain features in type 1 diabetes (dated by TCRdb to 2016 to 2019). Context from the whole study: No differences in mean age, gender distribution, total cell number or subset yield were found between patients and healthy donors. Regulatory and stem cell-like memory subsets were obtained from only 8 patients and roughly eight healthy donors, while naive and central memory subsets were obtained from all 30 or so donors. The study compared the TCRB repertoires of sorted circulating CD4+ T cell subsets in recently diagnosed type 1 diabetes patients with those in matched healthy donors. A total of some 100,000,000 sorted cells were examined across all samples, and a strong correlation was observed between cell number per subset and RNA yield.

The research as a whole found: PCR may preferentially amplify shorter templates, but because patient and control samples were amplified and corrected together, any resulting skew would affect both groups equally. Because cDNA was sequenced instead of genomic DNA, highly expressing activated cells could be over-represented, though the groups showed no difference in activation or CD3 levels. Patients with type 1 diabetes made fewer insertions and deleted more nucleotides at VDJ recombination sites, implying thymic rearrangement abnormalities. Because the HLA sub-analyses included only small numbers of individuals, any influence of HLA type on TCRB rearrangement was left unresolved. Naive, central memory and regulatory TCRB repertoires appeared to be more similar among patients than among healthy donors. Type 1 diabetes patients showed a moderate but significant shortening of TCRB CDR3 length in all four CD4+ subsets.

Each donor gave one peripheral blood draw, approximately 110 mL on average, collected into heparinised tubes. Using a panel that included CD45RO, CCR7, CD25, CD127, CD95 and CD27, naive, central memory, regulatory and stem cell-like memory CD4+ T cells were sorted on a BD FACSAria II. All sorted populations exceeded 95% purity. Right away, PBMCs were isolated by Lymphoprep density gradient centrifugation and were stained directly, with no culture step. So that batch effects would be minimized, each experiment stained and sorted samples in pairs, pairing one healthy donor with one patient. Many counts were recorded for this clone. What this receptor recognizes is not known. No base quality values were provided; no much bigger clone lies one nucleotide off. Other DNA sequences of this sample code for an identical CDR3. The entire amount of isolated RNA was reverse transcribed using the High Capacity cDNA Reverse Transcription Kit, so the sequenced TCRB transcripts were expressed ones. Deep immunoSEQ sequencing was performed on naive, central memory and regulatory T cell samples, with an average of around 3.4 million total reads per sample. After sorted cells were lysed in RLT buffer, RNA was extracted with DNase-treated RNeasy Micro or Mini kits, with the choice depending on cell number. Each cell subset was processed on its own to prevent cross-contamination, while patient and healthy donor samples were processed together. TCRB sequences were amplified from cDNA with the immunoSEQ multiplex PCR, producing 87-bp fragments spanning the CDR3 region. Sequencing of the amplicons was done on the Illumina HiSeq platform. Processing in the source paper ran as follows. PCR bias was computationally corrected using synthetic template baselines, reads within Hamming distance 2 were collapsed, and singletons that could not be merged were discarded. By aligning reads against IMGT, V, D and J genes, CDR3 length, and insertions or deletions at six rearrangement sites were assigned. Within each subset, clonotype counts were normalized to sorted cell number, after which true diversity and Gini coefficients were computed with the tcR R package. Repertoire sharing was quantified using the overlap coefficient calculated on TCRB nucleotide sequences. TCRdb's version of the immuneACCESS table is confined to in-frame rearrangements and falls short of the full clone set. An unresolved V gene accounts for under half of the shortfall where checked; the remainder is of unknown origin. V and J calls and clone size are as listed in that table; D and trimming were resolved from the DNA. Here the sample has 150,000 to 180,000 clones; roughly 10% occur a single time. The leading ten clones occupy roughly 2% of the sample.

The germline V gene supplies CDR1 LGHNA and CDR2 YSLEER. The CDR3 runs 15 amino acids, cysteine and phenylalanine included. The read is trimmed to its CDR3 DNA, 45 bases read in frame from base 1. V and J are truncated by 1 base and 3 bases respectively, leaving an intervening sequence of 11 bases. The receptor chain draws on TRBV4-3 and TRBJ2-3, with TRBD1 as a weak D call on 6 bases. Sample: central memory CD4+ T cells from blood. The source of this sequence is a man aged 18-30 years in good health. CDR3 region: CASSQVVRGTDTQYF. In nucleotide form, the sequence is TGCGCCAGCAGCCAAGTAGTCAGGGGAACAGATACGCAGTATTTT.